This T cell receptor beta chain was sequenced during a study of CXCR3-negative and CXCR3-positive naive CD8 T cells. Turning to this clonotype: Its antigen remains unidentified.

Whole-study results and caveats: Whereas both naive subsets had comparably high diversity, memory CD8+ cells had much lower diversity. The TRB CDR3s that CXCR3-positive naive cells carried were more hydrophobic than those of CXCR3-negative naive cells.

Germline V CDR1 and CDR2: SGHVS, FNYEAQ. The CDR3 sequence is 14 residues long. All TRB cDNA libraries came from 5' RACE performed with UMI labels. TCRdb reanalyzed the 5' RACE reads and collapses them to one entry per CDR3 protein, without DNA. The sample holds some 150,000 distinct CDR3 sequences. The rearrangement uses TRBV7-6 and TRBJ1-1; TCRdb indicates TRBD1, and absent DNA this call remains unverified. The clonotype originates from a human donor in good health. Some clones in this sample may be carry-over from other donors' samples. What was sequenced was naive CXCR3+ CD8+ T cells from blood. Stated subset: CD45RO-CCR7+CD27+CD95- naive CD8+ T cells expressing CXCR3 (TNR3+). CDR3 in amino acids: CASSLSGTEYEAFF.